These 4 T cell receptor beta chains originate from one sample sequenced in a study of low-dose radiotherapy and immunotherapy resistance in tumors (dated by TCRdb to between 2022 and 2023). The time point tag for this specimen amounts to: before trial treatment. Sequencer: Illumina HiSeq 2500. To make first-strand cDNA, Superscript III was used along with a set of TRAV- and TRBV-specific primers so that both the TCRalpha and TCRbeta chains were covered. TCRs were amplified with Phusion for around 20 PCR cycles, with a constant-region primer paired with the adapter attached to the V primers. TCRdb passed the public sequencing reads through fastp at Q25 and MiXCR, retaining productive beta sequences. Identical CDR3 protein sequences are pooled into one entry, listed with their most common genes and DNA. The sample data list roughly 54,000 distinct CDR3 sequences, and approximately 26% of these were observed just once. Jointly, the top ten make up 5.5% to 6% of the sample.

The sequencing used PBMCs, collected before treatment. The origin of the receptors is a male donor with prostate cancer.

This clonotype appeared many times. The genes are TRBV20-1 and TRBJ2-3, with 7 bases that match TRBD2. The CDR3 sequence is 15 residues long. V gave up 6 bases and J gave up 2 bases; unmatched junction bases: 11. CDR1 is DFQATT, CDR2 SNEGSKA, per germline (reference sequence). The chain's CDR3 is CSAEPGLTFTDTQYF. The CDR3 nucleotides read TGCAGTGCAGAGCCGGGACTAACCTTCACAGATACGCAGTATTTT.

As regards this clonotype: The likely explanation is a read error, given a far larger clone one base away. This chain joins TRBV7-9 and TRBJ2-7, with TRBD2 matching 10 bases. The germline V gene has CDR1 SEHNR and CDR2 FQNEAQ (reference sequence). Trimming took 0 bases from V and 7 from J; bases not matched to a gene: 3. The CDR3 loop spans 14 amino acids. DNA of the CDR3: TGTGCCAGCAGCTTAGCCGGGACTAGCGTTGAGCAGTACTTC. Translation gives CASSLAGTSVEQYF.

V gene TRBV20-1 combines with J gene TRBJ2-3; D gene unclear. The V end lost 4 bases, the J end lost 5 bases, and 4 bases lay between the germline ends. The germline V gene has CDR1 DFQATT and CDR2 SNEGSKA (reference sequence). The CDR3 runs 10 residues. This CDR3 is CSAIRDTQYF. In DNA form, the CDR3 reads TGCAGTGCTATTCGAGATACGCAGTATTTT.

This clonotype was picked up many times. DNA for the CDR3: TGCGCCAGCAGCCAACTAGCGGGGGCCCTCTACGAGCAGTACTTC. Residues: CASSQLAGALYEQYF. The V and J genes are TRBV5-1 and TRBJ2-7, with 11 positions matching TRBD2. CDR1 is SGHRS and CDR2 is YFSETQ in the germline V gene. The CDR3 loop spans 15 amino acids. V was pared by 4 bases and J by 3 bases, with 6 bases of the junction left unmatched.